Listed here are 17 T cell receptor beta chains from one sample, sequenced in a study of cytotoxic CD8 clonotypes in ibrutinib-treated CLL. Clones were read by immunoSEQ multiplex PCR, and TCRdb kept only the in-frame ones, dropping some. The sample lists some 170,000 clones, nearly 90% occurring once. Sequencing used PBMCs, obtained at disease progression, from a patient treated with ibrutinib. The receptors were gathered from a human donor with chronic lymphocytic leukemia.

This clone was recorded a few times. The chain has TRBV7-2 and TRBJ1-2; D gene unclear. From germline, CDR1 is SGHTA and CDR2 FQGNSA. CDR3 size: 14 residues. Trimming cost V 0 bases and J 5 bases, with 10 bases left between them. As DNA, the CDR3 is TGTGCCAGCAGCTTAGCCGGTCAGTATTATGGCTACACCTTC. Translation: CASSLAGQYYGYTF.

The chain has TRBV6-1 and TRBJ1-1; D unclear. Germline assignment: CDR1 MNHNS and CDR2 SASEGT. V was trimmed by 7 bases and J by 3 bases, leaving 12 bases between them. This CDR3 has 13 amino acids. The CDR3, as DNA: TGTGCCAGCATGGAGGGTTTGGACACTGAAGCTTTCTTT. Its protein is CASMEGLDTEAFF.

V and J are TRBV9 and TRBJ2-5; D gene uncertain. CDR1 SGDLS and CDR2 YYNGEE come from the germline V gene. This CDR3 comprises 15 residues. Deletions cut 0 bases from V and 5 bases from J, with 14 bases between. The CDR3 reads CASSVASREIETQYF. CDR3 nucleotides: TGTGCCAGCAGCGTAGCATCCAGAGAGATTGAGACCCAGTACTTC.

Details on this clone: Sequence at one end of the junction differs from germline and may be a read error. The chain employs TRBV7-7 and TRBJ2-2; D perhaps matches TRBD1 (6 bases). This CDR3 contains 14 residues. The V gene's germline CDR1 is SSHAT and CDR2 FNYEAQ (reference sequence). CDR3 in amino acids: CASSLAGAGGELFF. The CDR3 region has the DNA TGTGCTAGCAGCTTAGCAGGGGCTGGCGGGGAGCTGTTTTTT.

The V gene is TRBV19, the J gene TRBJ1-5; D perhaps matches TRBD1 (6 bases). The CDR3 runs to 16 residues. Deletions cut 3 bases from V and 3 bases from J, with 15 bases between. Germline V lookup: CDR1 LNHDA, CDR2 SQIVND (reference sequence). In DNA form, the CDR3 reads TGTGCCAGTAGTATTGGATTAGCAGGGGCCAATCAGCCCCAGCATTTT. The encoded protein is CASSIGLAGANQPQHF.

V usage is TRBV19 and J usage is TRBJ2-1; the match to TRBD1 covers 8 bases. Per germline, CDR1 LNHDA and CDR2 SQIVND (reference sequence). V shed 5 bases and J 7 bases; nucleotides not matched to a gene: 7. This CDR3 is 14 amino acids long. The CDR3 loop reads CASSPGQGWNEQFF. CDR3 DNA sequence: TGTGCCAGTAGTCCAGGACAGGGTTGGAATGAGCAGTTCTTC.

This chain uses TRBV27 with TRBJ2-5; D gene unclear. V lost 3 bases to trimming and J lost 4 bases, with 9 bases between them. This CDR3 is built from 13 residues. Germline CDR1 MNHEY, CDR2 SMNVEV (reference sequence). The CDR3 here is CASSLRWGETQYF. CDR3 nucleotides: TGTGCCAGCAGTTTGAGATGGGGAGAGACCCAGTACTTC.

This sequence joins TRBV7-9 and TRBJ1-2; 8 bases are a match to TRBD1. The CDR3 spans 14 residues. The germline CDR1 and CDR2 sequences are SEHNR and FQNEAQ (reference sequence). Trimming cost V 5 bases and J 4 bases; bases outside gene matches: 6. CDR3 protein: CASSDAGGGYGYTF. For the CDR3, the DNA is TGTGCCAGCAGCGACGCAGGGGGCGGCTATGGCTACACCTTC.

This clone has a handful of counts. The CDR3 bases are TGTGCCAGCAGTTTGCGATCCGGCCAAGGGCCGAACACCGGGGAGCTGTTTTTT. It specifies CASSLRSGQGPNTGELFF. The chain employs TRBV27 and TRBJ2-2; no clear D. The V gene's germline CDR1 is MNHEY and CDR2 SMNVEV (reference sequence). Trimming stripped 3 bases from V and 0 bases from J, with 17 bases between. The CDR3 has 18 residues.

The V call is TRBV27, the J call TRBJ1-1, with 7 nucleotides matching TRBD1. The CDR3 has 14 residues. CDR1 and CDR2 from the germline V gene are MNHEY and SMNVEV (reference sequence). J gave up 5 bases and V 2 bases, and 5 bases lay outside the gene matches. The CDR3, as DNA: TGTGCCAGCAGTTTAGGGGACAGAGGGACTGAAGCTTTCTTT. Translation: CASSLGDRGTEAFF.

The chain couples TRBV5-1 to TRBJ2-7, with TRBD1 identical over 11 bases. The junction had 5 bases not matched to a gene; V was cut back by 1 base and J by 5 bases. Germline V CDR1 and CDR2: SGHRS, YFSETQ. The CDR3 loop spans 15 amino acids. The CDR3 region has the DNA TGCGCCAGCAGCTTGCAAGGACAGGGGGCTGACGAGCAGTACTTC. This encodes CASSLQGQGADEQYF.

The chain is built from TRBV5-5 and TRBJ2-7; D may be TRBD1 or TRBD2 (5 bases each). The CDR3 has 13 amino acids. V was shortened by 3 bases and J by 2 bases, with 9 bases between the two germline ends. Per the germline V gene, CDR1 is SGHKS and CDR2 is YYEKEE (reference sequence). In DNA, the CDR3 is TGTGCCAGCAGCTGGGACGGAACCTACGAGCAGTACTTC. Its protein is CASSWDGTYEQYF.

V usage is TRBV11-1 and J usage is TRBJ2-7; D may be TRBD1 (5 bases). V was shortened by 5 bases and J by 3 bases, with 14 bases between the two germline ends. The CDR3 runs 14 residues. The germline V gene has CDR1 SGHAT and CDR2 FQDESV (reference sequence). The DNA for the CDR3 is TGTGCCAGCAGCCCCTTAGACAGAAGCTACGAGCAGTACTTC. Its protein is CASSPLDRSYEQYF.

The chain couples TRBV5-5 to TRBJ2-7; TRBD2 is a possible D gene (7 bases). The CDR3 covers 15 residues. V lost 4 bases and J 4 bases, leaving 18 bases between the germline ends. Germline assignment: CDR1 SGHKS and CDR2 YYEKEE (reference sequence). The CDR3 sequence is CASSNLGGRRYEQYF. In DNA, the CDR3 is TGTGCCAGCAGCAATTTGGGGGGGCGTAGGTACGAGCAGTACTTC.

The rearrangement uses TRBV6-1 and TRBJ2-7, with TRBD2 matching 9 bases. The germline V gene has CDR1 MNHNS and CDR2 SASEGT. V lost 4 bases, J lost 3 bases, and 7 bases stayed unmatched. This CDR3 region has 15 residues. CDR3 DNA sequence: TGTGCCAGCAGTGGACTAGCGGACACTAACTACGAGCAGTACTTC. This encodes CASSGLADTNYEQYF.

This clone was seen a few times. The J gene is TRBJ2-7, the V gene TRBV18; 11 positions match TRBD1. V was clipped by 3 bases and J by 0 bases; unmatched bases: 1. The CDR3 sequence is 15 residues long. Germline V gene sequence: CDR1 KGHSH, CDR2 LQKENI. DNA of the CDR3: TGTGCCAGCTCACCCGGGACAGGGGGCTCCTACGAGCAGTACTTC. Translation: CASSPGTGGSYEQYF.

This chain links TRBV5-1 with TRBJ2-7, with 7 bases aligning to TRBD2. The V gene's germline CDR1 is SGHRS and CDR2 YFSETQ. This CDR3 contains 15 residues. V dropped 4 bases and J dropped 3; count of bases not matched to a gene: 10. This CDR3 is CASSQGPAGNYEQYF. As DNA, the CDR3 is TGCGCCAGCAGCCAAGGCCCAGCGGGGAACTACGAGCAGTACTTC.